This TCR beta chain was obtained from a study of low-dose radiotherapy and immunotherapy resistance in tumors. Study background: Patients took 300 mg oral aspirin daily for four cycles from cycle 1 day 1.

Primers used for first-strand cDNA, a TRAV- and TRBV-specific set, covered both alpha and beta chains. Amplification, which lasted approximately 20 PCR cycles, used a constant-region primer and V-primer adapter to amplify TCRs. One entry per CDR3 protein results from TCRdb running MiXCR on the reads. The table lists 65,000 to 95,000 distinct CDR3 sequences, over 15% of them singletons. This clonotype was picked up many times. Described time point: before trial treatment. Along with nivolumab and ipilimumab, donors received aspirin, low-dose cyclophosphamide and low-dose radiotherapy. Those who qualified had advanced solid tumors (lacking tumor-infiltrating lymphocytes). CDR1 MGHRA and CDR2 YSYEKL come from the germline V gene. Trimming removed 0 bases from V and 6 bases from J; junction bases left unmatched: 5. This CDR3 is 14 amino acids long.

This specimen consisted of PBMCs, obtained before treatment. This receptor was obtained from a male donor with prostate cancer. The chain links TRBV4-1 to TRBJ2-7; 7 bases agree with TRBD2. CDR3 region: CASSQEGGLGEQYF. In DNA, the CDR3 is TGCGCCAGCAGCCAAGAGGGGGGGTTAGGCGAGCAGTACTTC.